This T cell receptor (beta chain) was sequenced in a study of radiotherapy plus CTLA-4 blockade in lung cancer. Study information: Objective responses occurred in about 17% of patients; around 30% had disease control. Findings of the study overall: An expansion of tumor-derived TCR clones occurred in blood after radiotherapy plus ipilimumab. Response was reportedly best predicted by early blood T cell clone dynamics, with interferon-beta.

This CDR3 region has 15 residues. Per germline, CDR1 SGHRS and CDR2 YFSETQ. J lost 6 bases, V lost 4 bases, and 7 bases had no gene match. Profiling relied on immunoSEQ multiplex PCR, and the TCRdb table lists in-frame clones only, not all of them. The sample yields 40,000 to 50,000 clones, about 77% seen once. In regard to this clone: What it binds is not known.

This chain connects TRBV5-1 to TRBJ2-2, with TRBD1 matching 9 bases. This specimen was peripheral blood, taken from a patient treated with radiotherapy plus ipilimumab. This receptor was identified in a human donor with non-small cell lung cancer who had stable disease on radiotherapy plus ipilimumab. The DNA for the CDR3 is TGCGCCAGCAGCCCTGGACAGGGGTTAGCCGGGGAGCTGTTTTTT. It encodes CASSPGQGLAGELFF.